In its sample, the clone carrying this TCR beta chain was seen once. The data were taken from a study of blood T cells in healthy people across ages. PCR was performed a second time for roughly 6 to 12 cycles using a sample-barcoded 5' primer and a J-beta primer mix. From the 5' RACE reads, TCRdb called clonotypes with MiXCR, one entry per CDR3 protein. The table includes roughly 900,000 distinct CDR3 sequences, around 49% detected once. The V and J ends lost 2 bases and 0 bases respectively, with 13 bases between them. Germline V CDR1 and CDR2: MNHNY, SVGAGI (reference sequence). CDR3 length: 16 residues.

This clonotype was obtained from a man aged 25 to 40 in good health. Sequenced sample: blood. The rearrangement joins TRBV6-6 to TRBJ1-1, with D possibly being TRBD1 (5 bases). Here the CDR3 reads CASSYGGWALNTEAFF. The CDR3 DNA sequence: TGTGCCAGCAGTTACGGGGGTTGGGCGCTGAACACTGAAGCTTTCTTT.